The 32 T cell receptor beta chains below were found in one sample sequenced in a study of human T cells and chemical hapten exposure. TCRdb reanalysed the RACE reads using MiXCR and keeps one entry per CDR3 protein. The sample shows about 120,000 distinct CDR3 sequences, about an eighth of them seen only once. Sample time point: patch test 1, 2 weeks after DPC sensitization. Treatment reported: therapeutic diphenylcyclopropenone sensitization with weekly scalp DPC. The sample was whole blood, taken in connection with sensitization to the hapten diphenylcyclopropenone (DPC). The receptors were sampled from a man between 18 and 35 years old with alopecia areata. Some clones in this sample may be carry-over from other donors' samples.

In this sample, this clonotype turned up a few times. The chain combines TRBV7-9 with TRBJ2-6; 7 nucleotides match TRBD1. The germline V gene encodes CDR1 SEHNR and CDR2 FQNEAQ (reference sequence). V lost 5 bases to trimming and J lost 1 base; unmatched junction nucleotides: 8. This CDR3 is 17 amino acids long. The CDR3 DNA follows: TGTGCCAGCAGCACGGGGACAGAACCTTCTGGGGCCAACGTCCTGACTTTC. This encodes CASSTGTEPSGANVLTF.

This clonotype occurred a few times. J is TRBJ2-3 and V is TRBV4-3; D is unresolved. This CDR3 contains 14 residues. Germline V CDR1 and CDR2: LGHNA, YSLEER. V was pared by 3 bases and J by 0 bases, with 7 bases between. CDR3 sequence reads: CASSQDGSTDTQYF. As DNA, the CDR3 is TGCGCCAGCAGCCAGGACGGGAGCACAGATACGCAGTATTTT.

The gene calls are TRBV9 and TRBJ2-5, with 8 bases matching TRBD1. From germline, CDR1 is SGDLS and CDR2 YYNGEE. This CDR3 has 17 residues. V shed 0 bases, J shed 0 bases, and the junction held 7 bases outside the gene matches. In DNA, the CDR3 is TGTGCCAGCAGCGTAGATGGGACAGGCGGATACCAAGAGACCCAGTACTTC. Translated: CASSVDGTGGYQETQYF.

This chain joins TRBV6-5 and TRBJ1-6; D ambiguous. CDR3 length: 13 amino acids. V gave up 5 bases and J gave up 9 bases, with 11 bases separating them. Germline assignment: CDR1 MNHEY and CDR2 SVGAGI. CDR3 DNA sequence: TGTGCCAGCAGTCTCTCAAGGAGTTCACCCCTCCACTTT. This codes for CASSLSRSSPLHF.

The chain links TRBV6-2 or TRBV6-3 to TRBJ2-7, with 12 bases aligning to TRBD2. Trimming cost V 4 bases and J 1 base; bases outside gene matches: 8. Germline V CDR1 and CDR2: MNHEY, SVGEGT. The CDR3 covers 17 residues. The CDR3, as DNA: TGTGCCAGCAGTTCCCGTGAGACTAGCGGGGGTTCCTACGAGCAGTACTTC. This gives the protein CASSSRETSGGSYEQYF.

The rearrangement links TRBV5-6 to TRBJ1-3; unclear D gene. The CDR3 extends over 12 amino acids. The V gene's germline CDR1 is SGHDT and CDR2 YYEEEE. Trimming stripped 4 bases from V and 2 bases from J, with 4 bases between. The DNA for the CDR3 is TGTGCCAGCAGCAAAGCTGGAAACACCATATATTTT. It is translated as CASSKAGNTIYF. Using reference TRBV5-6 and TRBJ1-3 for the parts outside the CDR3, the full variable domain is DAGVTQSPTHLIKTRGQQVTLRCSPKSGHDTVSWYQQALGQGPQFIFQYYEEEERQRGNFPDRFSGHQFPNYSSELNVNALLLGDSALYLCASSKAGNTIYFGEGSWLTVV.

J is TRBJ2-7 and V is TRBV7-2; maybe TRBD2 (6 bases). Trimming left V 5 bases short and J 3 bases short, with 14 bases between. This CDR3 contains 14 residues. Germline loops: CDR1 SGHTA, CDR2 FQGNSA. CDR3 coding DNA: TGTGCCAGCAGCAAGCCGGGACTGAGCTACGAGCAGTACTTC. Translation gives CASSKPGLSYEQYF.

This chain joins TRBV20-1 and TRBJ2-1, with 7 bases aligning to TRBD2. The CDR3 spans 11 residues. The germline V gene encodes CDR1 DFQATT and CDR2 SNEGSKA (reference sequence). Losses at the gene ends were 3 bases for V and 14 bases for J; bases not matched to a gene: 7. The CDR3 DNA follows: TGCAGTGCTAGTGGCGCGGGGAGGGAGTTCTTC. It is translated as CSASGAGREFF.

This clonotype was detected only a few times. The chain employs TRBV5-4 and TRBJ2-1; D remains unclear. The V end was cut by 0 bases, the J end by 0 bases, with 7 bases between. The CDR3 extends over 15 amino acids. Germline CDR1 and CDR2: SGHNT and YYREEE (reference sequence). The CDR3 region has the DNA TGTGCCAGCAGCTTGGTGCCTACCTCCTACAATGAGCAGTTCTTC. This sequence encodes CASSLVPTSYNEQFF.

V usage is TRBV4-2 and J usage is TRBJ2-2; 7 nucleotides match TRBD2. The CDR3 extends over 16 amino acids. The J segment lost 4 bases and the V segment lost 0 bases, leaving 5 bases of the junction unmatched. Per germline, CDR1 LGHNA and CDR2 YNFKEQ. DNA of the CDR3: TGTGCCAGCAGCCAAGATATCGGGGGGAGCACCGGGGAGCTGTTTTTT. Its protein is CASSQDIGGSTGELFF.

Here the CDR3 reads CSVLSDRGGEQYF. The DNA for the CDR3 is TGCAGCGTTCTCAGCGACAGGGGGGGCGAGCAGTACTTC. The chain combines TRBV29-1 with TRBJ2-7; 9 positions agree with TRBD1. Germline CDR1 is SQVTM and CDR2 is ANQGSEA. V shed 5 bases and J 6 bases; nucleotides not matched to a gene: 8. This CDR3 is built from 13 residues.

The rearrangement joins TRBV12-3 or TRBV12-4 to TRBJ1-2, with D maybe TRBD1 (5 bases). Trimming pared 3 bases from V and 2 bases from J, leaving 13 bases between. This CDR3 comprises 15 residues. DNA for the CDR3: TGTGCCAGCAGTTTTAACCAGGGAGGCAACTATGGCTACACCTTC. This translates into CASSFNQGGNYGYTF.

A few counts support this clonotype. The chain uses TRBV6-2 or TRBV6-3 and TRBJ2-7; the match to TRBD1 covers 7 bases. CDR1 MNHEY and CDR2 SVGEGT come from the germline V gene. The junction had 3 bases not matched to a gene; V was cut back by 4 bases and J by 3 bases. The length of the CDR3 is 13 residues. This CDR3 reads CASSLRQGYEQYF. The DNA for the CDR3 is TGTGCCAGCAGTTTAAGACAGGGCTACGAGCAGTACTTC.

The rearrangement links TRBV11-2 to TRBJ1-6; possibly TRBD1 for D (5 bases). This CDR3 region has 14 residues. V lost 1 base to trimming and J lost 9 bases, with 10 bases between them. In germline, CDR1 is SGHAT, CDR2 FQNNGV. CDR3: CASSLGSTGSPLHF. The CDR3 nucleotides are TGTGCCAGCAGCTTAGGCTCAACAGGTTCACCCCTCCACTTT.

This rearrangement joins TRBV6-2 or TRBV6-3 to TRBJ2-7; unclear D gene. V was clipped by 7 bases and J by 6 bases, with 16 bases between them. The CDR3 is 13 amino acids. Germline values: CDR1 MNHEY, CDR2 SVGEGT. CDR3 nucleotide sequence: TGTGCCAGCACCCCTAGGGATTTCGTCGAGCAGTACTTC. This encodes CASTPRDFVEQYF.

This clonotype has a handful of counts. The chain has TRBV19 and TRBJ2-5; TRBD1 matches 7 bases. Germline loops: CDR1 LNHDA, CDR2 SQIVND (reference sequence). Trimming removed 6 bases from V and 4 bases from J; junction bases left unmatched: 11. The CDR3 contains 15 residues. CDR3: CASSGRQGYGETQYF. The CDR3 nucleotides read TGTGCCAGTAGCGGACGACAGGGCTACGGAGAGACCCAGTACTTC.

The CDR3 spells CASSRAAGAGNTEAFF. The CDR3 DNA is TGTGCCAGCAGCCGAGCGGCCGGGGCGGGGAACACTGAAGCTTTCTTT. V usage is TRBV6-5 and J usage is TRBJ1-1; perhaps TRBD1 as D (5 bases). The CDR3 contains 16 residues. CDR1 and CDR2 from the germline V gene are MNHEY and SVGAGI. V gave up 6 bases and J gave up 1 base, with 18 bases separating them.

The gene calls are TRBV7-2 and TRBJ1-1; 9 nucleotides agree with TRBD1. Germline CDR1 reads SGHTA; CDR2 reads FQGNSA. The length of the CDR3 is 16 residues. V shed 5 bases and J 5 bases; nucleotides not matched to a gene: 12. CDR3 in amino acids: CASSPGTGLGRTEAFF. DNA of the CDR3: TGTGCCAGCAGCCCGGGGACAGGGTTGGGTCGGACTGAAGCTTTCTTT.

The genes are TRBV6-6 and TRBJ1-3; possible D gene TRBD1, 5 bases. The germline gives CDR1 MNHNY, CDR2 SVGAGI (reference sequence). The CDR3 has 14 amino acids. The ends were cut back, 7 bases at V and 0 bases at J, with 10 bases in the middle. In DNA form, the CDR3 reads TGTGCCAGCAAGGCAGGGAACTCTGGAAACACCATATATTTT. As protein: CASKAGNSGNTIYF.

This clonotype has at least ten counts. The gene calls are TRBV18 and TRBJ1-6; TRBD1 might be the D (5 bases). CDR1 KGHSH and CDR2 LQKENI come from the germline V gene. V lost 2 bases, J lost 6 bases, and 8 bases lay in between. CDR3 length: 14 amino acids. In DNA, the CDR3 is TGTGCCAGCTCACCAAGCAGGGCTAATTCACCCCTCCACTTT. Translating it yields CASSPSRANSPLHF.

This chain connects TRBV5-1 to TRBJ2-5, with D unclear. Trimming left V 0 bases short and J 1 base short, with 13 bases between. This CDR3 has 16 residues. Germline CDR1 SGHRS, CDR2 YFSETQ. The DNA of the CDR3 is TGCGCCAGCAGCTTGGGGTATCTTACAGCCCAAGAGACCCAGTACTTC. Amino acids: CASSLGYLTAQETQYF.

This clonotype has a handful of counts. The chain joins TRBV7-3 to TRBJ2-2; D assignment may be TRBD1 or TRBD2 (5 bases each). From germline, CDR1 is SGHTA and CDR2 FQGTGA. Trimming pared 6 bases from V and 1 base from J, leaving 9 bases between. The CDR3 totals 14 residues. The CDR3 DNA sequence: TGTGCCAGCAGTAGGGACGTGAACACCGGGGAGCTGTTTTTT. Protein sequence: CASSRDVNTGELFF.

This chain links TRBV7-6 with TRBJ1-1; TRBD1 might be the D (5 bases). CDR1 and CDR2 (germline): SGHVS, FNYEAQ. The CDR3 length is 14 residues. Trimming cost V 7 bases and J 4 bases, with 16 bases left between them. The chain's CDR3 is CASIGGDRTTEAFF. The CDR3 DNA reads TGTGCCAGCATCGGGGGGGATAGAACCACTGAAGCTTTCTTT.

The chain uses TRBV5-6 and TRBJ1-1; 9 bases map to TRBD1. Germline CDR1 and CDR2: SGHDT and YYEEEE. Trimming at V came to 4 bases and at J to 2 bases, leaving 9 bases not matched to a gene. The CDR3 contains 16 residues. The CDR3 reads CASSNTYRGRNTEAFF. For the CDR3, the DNA is TGTGCCAGCAGCAACACTTACAGGGGGCGAAACACTGAAGCTTTCTTT.

The CDR3: CASSSTPTVRPPRETQYF. In DNA form, the CDR3 reads TGCGCCAGCAGCTCAACCCCGACAGTCCGGCCCCCGAGGGAGACCCAGTACTTC. This chain links TRBV5-1 with TRBJ2-5, with TRBD1 as a possible D gene (5 bases). The germline V and J ends were trimmed by 3 bases and 5 bases, with 26 bases remaining between them. Germline V CDR1 and CDR2: SGHRS, YFSETQ. The CDR3 spans 18 residues.

The chain combines TRBV6-4 with TRBJ2-2, with TRBD1 identical over 8 bases. The CDR3 contains 15 residues. Germline CDR1 is MRHNA and CDR2 is SNTAGT. J lost 0 bases, V lost 6 bases, and 3 bases had no gene match. The CDR3 nucleotides read TGTGCCAGCAGACCACAGGGGGCGAACACCGGGGAGCTGTTTTTT. This encodes CASRPQGANTGELFF.

The CDR3 spells CSARLRGITGELFF. The CDR3, as DNA: TGCAGTGCTAGACTCAGGGGGATCACCGGGGAGCTGTTTTTT. This sequence joins TRBV20-1 and TRBJ2-2; 7 nucleotides align to TRBD1. Germline V gene lookup returns CDR1 DFQATT and CDR2 SNEGSKA (reference sequence). The CDR3 runs to 14 residues. Germline trimming cut 2 bases from V and 4 bases from J; bases unmatched to any gene: 4.

This sequence joins TRBV20-1 and TRBJ1-5; 8 nucleotides line up with TRBD1. The junction had 7 bases not matched to a gene; V was cut back by 6 bases and J by 6 bases. CDR3 length: 13 residues. CDR1 is DFQATT and CDR2 is SNEGSKA in the germline V gene (reference sequence). The CDR3 is CSAPQGASQPQHF. CDR3 sequence (DNA): TGCAGTGCCCCCCAGGGGGCAAGTCAGCCCCAGCATTTT.

Many counts were recorded for this clonotype. The chain couples TRBV11-2 to TRBJ2-3; 7 positions match TRBD2. The CDR3 is made up of 13 amino acids. From germline, CDR1 is SGHAT and CDR2 FQNNGV. V lost 7 bases to trimming and J lost 9 bases; unmatched junction nucleotides: 10. CDR3 sequence: CASKQGGAWTQYF. CDR3 DNA sequence: TGTGCCAGCAAGCAGGGAGGGGCCTGGACGCAGTATTTT.

This clonotype occurred a few times. The chain is built from TRBV7-2 and TRBJ2-7; D is possibly TRBD1 (5 bases). Germline values: CDR1 SGHTA, CDR2 FQGNSA. V lost 3 bases, J lost 4 bases, and 13 bases lay in between. The CDR3 contains 14 residues. CDR3 nucleotides: TGTGCCAGCAGCTTGGCCGTCAGGGAATACGAGCAGTACGTC. This encodes CASSLAVREYEQYV.

A few counts support this clonotype. This rearrangement joins TRBV28 to TRBJ1-1; D is ambiguous. V was cut by 5 bases and J by 10 bases, with 14 bases left in between. Looked up from germline, CDR1 is MDHEN and CDR2 is SYDVKM. This CDR3 has 12 residues. CDR3 coding DNA: TGTGCCAGCAGTCCCAGGCAGGCCGGAGCTTTCTTT. It translates to CASSPRQAGAFF.

In its sample, this clonotype was seen many times. The chain employs TRBV7-9 and TRBJ1-2; D may be TRBD1 (6 bases). The CDR3 runs 17 residues. The germline V gene encodes CDR1 SEHNR and CDR2 FQNEAQ (reference sequence). Trimming left V 4 bases short and J 0 bases short, with 18 bases between. The DNA for the CDR3 is TGTGCCAGCAGCTCCCCTCCTTGGACAGAGACTAACTATGGCTACACCTTC. Residues: CASSSPPWTETNYGYTF.